This record concerns one TCR beta chain sequence. The data originate from a study of OX40 agonist ivuxolimab in advanced cancers. Only in-frame clones appear in the TCRdb table, and some are missing; sequencing was by immunoSEQ multiplex PCR. The sample shows 40,000 or so clones, 80% to 85% of them seen only once. Germline V gene data show CDR1 as MGHRA and CDR2 as YSYEKL. The CDR3 is 15 amino acids. Trimming removed 5 bases from V and 7 bases from J; junction bases left unmatched: 10. The TCR sequence derives from an adult with an advanced solid tumor such as melanoma, head and neck, liver or kidney cancer. Sequenced here: CD4+ or CD8+ T cells sorted from blood, sampled in a trial of the OX40 agonist ivuxolimab. V usage is TRBV4-1 and J usage is TRBJ2-1; 8 bases agree with TRBD2. CDR3 coding DNA: TGCGCCAGCAGCGAGCGGCGGGGGGCGTCAAATGAGCAGTTCTTC. Encoded protein: CASSERRGASNEQFF.